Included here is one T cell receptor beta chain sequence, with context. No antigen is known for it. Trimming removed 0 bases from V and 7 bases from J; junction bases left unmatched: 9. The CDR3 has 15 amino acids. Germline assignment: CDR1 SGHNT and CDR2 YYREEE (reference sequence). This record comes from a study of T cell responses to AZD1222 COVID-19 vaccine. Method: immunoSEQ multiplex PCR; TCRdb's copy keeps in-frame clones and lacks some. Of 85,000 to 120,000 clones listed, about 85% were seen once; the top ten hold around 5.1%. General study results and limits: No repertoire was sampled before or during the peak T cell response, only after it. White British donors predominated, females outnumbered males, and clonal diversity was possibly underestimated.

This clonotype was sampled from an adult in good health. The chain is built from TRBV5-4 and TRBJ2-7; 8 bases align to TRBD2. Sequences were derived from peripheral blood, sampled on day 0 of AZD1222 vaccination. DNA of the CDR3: TGTGCCAGCAGCTTGGATGCGGGAGGATCCGGGGAGCAGTACTTC. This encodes CASSLDAGGSGEQYF.